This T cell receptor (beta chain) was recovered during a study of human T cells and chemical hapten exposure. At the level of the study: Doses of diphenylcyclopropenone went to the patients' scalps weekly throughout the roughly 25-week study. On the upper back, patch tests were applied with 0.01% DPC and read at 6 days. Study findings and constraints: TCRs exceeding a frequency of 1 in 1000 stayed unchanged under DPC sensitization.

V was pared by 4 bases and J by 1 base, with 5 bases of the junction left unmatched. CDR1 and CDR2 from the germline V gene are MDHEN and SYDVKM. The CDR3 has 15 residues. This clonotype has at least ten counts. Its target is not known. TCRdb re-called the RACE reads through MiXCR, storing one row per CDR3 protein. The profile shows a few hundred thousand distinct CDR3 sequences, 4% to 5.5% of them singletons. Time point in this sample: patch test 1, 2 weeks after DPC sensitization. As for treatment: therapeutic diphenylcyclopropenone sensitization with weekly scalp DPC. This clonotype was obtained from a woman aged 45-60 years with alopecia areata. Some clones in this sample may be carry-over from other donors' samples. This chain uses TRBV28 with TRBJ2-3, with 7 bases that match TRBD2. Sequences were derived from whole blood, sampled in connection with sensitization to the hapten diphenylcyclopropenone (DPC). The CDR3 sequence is CASSSPSGGTDTQYF. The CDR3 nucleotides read TGTGCCAGCAGTTCCCCTAGCGGAGGCACAGATACGCAGTATTTT.